Listed below are T cell receptor beta chains from one sample, sequenced in a study of T cells in Graves' hyperthyroidism and ophthalmopathy. MiXCR, run by TCRdb on the multiplex PCR reads, gives a single entry per CDR3 protein. Of around 520,000 distinct CDR3 sequences in the sample, around 15% were seen once. Sequences were obtained from blood. These receptors were taken from a woman aged 40 to 50 with Graves' hyperthyroidism. Both conserved end residues are part of each CDR3. D genes are given only for firm matches. Some rows have no size entry. The others give once, few or many, or a class for an expanded clone.

size	D	V	J	CDR3	DNA
few	NA	TRBV12-3/TRBV12-4	TRBJ2-1	CASSSYGGVVSYNEQLF	TGTGCCAGCAGTTCGTACGGGGGAGTCGTATCCTACAATGAGCAGCTCTTC
NA	NA	TRBV18	TRBJ2-4	CASSPPGAPTKNIQYF	TGTGCCAGCTCACCACCGGGGGCGCCGACCAAAAACATTCAGTACTTC
few	TRBD2	TRBV5-4	TRBJ2-1	CASSPPGTSGNEQFF	TGTGCCAGCAGCCCACCCGGGACTAGCGGAAATGAGCAGTTCTTC
many	NA	TRBV6-1	TRBJ1-2	CASSVGKYSGGYTF	TGTGCCAGCAGTGTTGGAAAATACTCCGGTGGCTACACCTTC
many	NA	TRBV2	TRBJ1-3	CASSDDATPGNTIYF	TGTGCCAGCAGTGACGATGCTACCCCTGGAAACACCATATATTTT
many	TRBD2	TRBV20-1	TRBJ2-1	CSAESGTSGRAGEQFF	TGCAGTGCGGAGTCTGGGACTAGCGGGAGGGCCGGTGAGCAGTTCTTC
NA	NA	TRBV20-1	TRBJ2-7	CKRVEGNLGFDEQYF	TGCAAAAGGGTCGAAGGGAATTTGGGTTTCGACGAGCAGTACTTC
many	NA	TRBV3-1	TRBJ1-2	CASSGAGAVRGYTF	TGTGCCAGCAGCGGCGCGGGGGCCGTACGTGGCTACACCTTC
NA	TRBD1	TRBV28	TRBJ2-1	CASSKTGVREQFF	TGTGCCAGCAGCAAGACAGGGGTACGTGAGCAGTTCTTC
many	NA	TRBV11-3	TRBJ2-2	CASSRTRNTGELFF	TGTGCCAGCAGCCGGACCCGAAACACCGGGGAGCTGTTTTTT
NA	NA	TRBV7-9	TRBJ2-7	CASSLEGIPSYEQYF	TGTGCCAGCAGCTTGGAGGGGATTCCTAGCTACGAGCAGTACTTC
many	TRBD2	TRBV20-1	TRBJ2-1	CSARGTSGSPYNEQFF	TGCAGTGCTAGAGGGACTAGCGGGAGCCCCTACAATGAGCAGTTCTTC
NA	TRBD2	TRBV6-2/TRBV6-3	TRBJ2-1	CASSSGTSGLNEQFF	TGTGCCAGCAGTTCAGGGACTAGCGGTCTAAATGAGCAGTTCTTC
many	NA	TRBV20-1	TRBJ2-3	CSAFGKGIASTDTQYF	TGCAGTGCTTTCGGCAAGGGCATTGCTAGCACAGATACGCAGTATTTT
few	TRBD1	TRBV28	TRBJ2-1	CASRQGGENEQFF	TGTGCCAGCAGGCAAGGGGGCGAAAATGAGCAGTTCTTC
NA	NA	TRBV5-4	TRBJ1-4	CASSLQGESDEKLFF	TGTGCCAGCAGCTTACAGGGAGAGAGTGATGAAAAACTGTTTTTT
many	NA	TRBV20-1	TRBJ1-4	CSARFGGPNEKLFF	TGCAGTGCTAGGTTCGGGGGCCCTAATGAAAAACTGTTTTTT
few	NA	TRBV6-1	TRBJ2-7	CASGPGSSTEQYF	TGTGCCAGCGGACCGGGGAGTTCAACGGAGCAGTACTTC
NA	TRBD1	TRBV5-1	TRBJ1-2	CASSPGQGIIYGYTF	TGCGCCAGCAGCCCTGGACAGGGGATAATCTATGGCTACACCTTC
few	NA	TRBV9	TRBJ2-7	CASSRGQLSYEQYF	TGTGCCAGCAGCAGGGGACAACTCTCCTACGAGCAGTACTTC
many	TRBD2	TRBV10-2	TRBJ2-2	CASSGQTSGRAGELFF	TGCGCCAGCAGTGGACAAACTAGCGGGAGAGCCGGGGAGCTGTTTTTT
few	TRBD2	TRBV10-3	TRBJ2-1	CASQEKREIAEQFF	TGTGCCAGCCAAGAGAAGCGGGAGATTGCTGAGCAGTTCTTC
NA	NA	TRBV6-5	TRBJ1-2	CASSYTRDGNYGYTF	TGTGCCAGCAGTTATACCCGGGACGGAAACTATGGCTACACCTTC
NA	NA	TRBV5-1	TRBJ1-6	CASSDGLPADSPLHF	TGCGCCAGCAGCGATGGACTGCCCGCGGATTCACCCCTCCACTTT
NA	NA	TRBV20-1	TRBJ2-5	CSARDSRVVGTQYF	TGCAGTGCTAGAGATAGCAGGGTCGTGGGGACCCAGTACTTC
NA	TRBD1	TRBV5-1	TRBJ1-2	CASSHVGDREYGGYTF	TGCGCCAGCAGCCATGTCGGGGACAGGGAGTATGGGGGCTACACCTTC
many	NA	TRBV30	TRBJ1-5	CAWSVPSGNQPQHF	TGTGCCTGGAGTGTACCCAGCGGCAATCAGCCCCAGCATTTT
many	NA	TRBV5-1	TRBJ2-1	CASSSEGGNEQFF	TGCGCCAGCAGCTCGGAAGGGGGCAATGAGCAGTTCTTC
many	TRBD2	TRBV20-1	TRBJ2-1	CSANTGLAGVGSYNEQFF	TGCAGTGCCAACACTGGGCTAGCGGGAGTCGGGTCCTACAATGAGCAGTTCTTC
NA	NA	TRBV2	TRBJ2-1	CASSYQDMYNEQFF	TGTGCCAGCAGTTACCAGGACATGTACAATGAGCAGTTCTTC